One TCR beta chain is described in this entry. One entry per CDR3 protein results from TCRdb running MiXCR on the 5' RACE reads. The sample includes about 43,000 distinct CDR3 sequences, 29% seen only once; the top ten take approximately 3.7%. The CDR3 length is 16 residues. The junction had 10 bases not matched to a gene; V was cut back by 5 bases and J by 1 base. The receptor's source is a female donor with breast cancer. The specimen sequenced was memory CD4+ T cells sorted from a lymph node. The subset was: memory CD4+ T cells, CD4+CD45RO+CD25-. The chain combines TRBV12-3 or TRBV12-4 with TRBJ2-7, with 8 bases lining up with TRBD1. CDR3 region: CASSHRSGQGSYEQYF. In nucleotides, the CDR3 is TGTGCCAGCAGTCACCGATCCGGACAGGGTTCCTACGAGCAGTACTTC.